One and the same sample provided the 27 T cell receptor beta chains below, sequenced in a study of T-cell reconstitution after alpha-beta-depleted transplantation in children. Preparation of the TCRbeta library used unique molecular identifiers. TCRdb reprocessed the PCR reads with MiXCR, giving one entry per CDR3 protein. This table has approximately 420,000 distinct CDR3 sequences, roughly a tenth appearing once. Sequences were derived from PBMCs from the stem cell graft donor, sampled from the stem cell graft. These receptors were collected from a human donor who donated a stem cell graft to a child with acute myeloid leukemia.

This clonotype showed up many times. V and J are TRBV5-5 and TRBJ2-3; D gene ambiguous. V lost 4 bases, J lost 0 bases, and 15 bases lay in between. CDR3 length: 16 amino acids. Germline CDR1 is SGHKS and CDR2 is YYEKEE (reference sequence). This chain's CDR3 is CASSPVWTTSTDTQYF. The DNA for the CDR3 is TGTGCCAGCAGCCCGGTATGGACCACTAGCACAGATACGCAGTATTTT.

In its sample, this clonotype was seen a few times. This sequence joins TRBV6-5 and TRBJ1-3; no firm D call. Between the trimmed V and J ends, which lost 2 bases and 4 bases, there was a span of 3 bases. From germline, CDR1 is MNHEY and CDR2 SVGAGI. CDR3 length: 12 amino acids. DNA for the CDR3: TGTGCCAGCAGTTACGAGGGAAACACCATATATTTT. Its translation is CASSYEGNTIYF.

The chain is built from TRBV7-2 and TRBJ1-1, with D possibly matching TRBD1 (5 bases). Germline CDR1 and CDR2: SGHTA and FQGNSA. The CDR3 is made up of 13 amino acids. V gave up 1 base and J gave up 12 bases, with 15 bases separating them. CDR3 residues: CASSLVDRGLPFF. In DNA form, the CDR3 reads TGTGCCAGCAGCTTAGTTGATAGGGGCTTGCCTTTCTTT.

J is TRBJ2-3 and V is TRBV20-1; 10 bases line up with TRBD2. V lost 6 bases to trimming and J lost 6 bases; unmatched junction nucleotides: 15. Germline V gene data show CDR1 as DFQATT and CDR2 as SNEGSKA (reference sequence). The CDR3 has 16 residues. The CDR3: CSAPGTSASYSDTQYF. CDR3 DNA sequence: TGCAGTGCACCCGGGACTAGCGCGTCCTACTCCGATACGCAGTATTTT.

About this clonotype: One junction end does not reproduce the germline sequence, and a read error may be involved. V and J are TRBV28 and TRBJ2-4; 7 nucleotides align to TRBD2. The CDR3 is 16 residues long. In germline, CDR1 is MDHEN, CDR2 SYDVKM. The chain's CDR3 is CASNSPASGAKNSQYF. For the CDR3, the DNA is TGTGCCAGCAATTCCCCGGCTAGCGGAGCCAAAAACAGTCAGTACTTC.

This clonotype occurred many times. The rearrangement uses TRBV7-8 and TRBJ2-7; D remains unclear. Germline CDR1 SGHVS, CDR2 FQNEAQ. Trimming left V 3 bases short and J 1 base short, with 7 bases between. This CDR3 has 13 residues. Here the CDR3 DNA reads TGTGCCAGCAGCTTGCAGGTTTCCTACGAGCAGTACGTC. As protein: CASSLQVSYEQYV.

This clonotype has just a few counts. This chain connects TRBV12-3 or TRBV12-4 to TRBJ2-1, with TRBD2 as a possible D gene (6 bases). The CDR3 extends over 13 amino acids. Trimming took off 6 bases at V and 6 bases at J, with 12 bases between the two ends. CDR3 in amino acids: CASSQTSANEQFF. Here the CDR3 DNA reads TGTGCCAGCAGCCAGACTAGTGCCAATGAGCAGTTCTTC.

This clonotype showed up just a few times. V usage is TRBV2 and J usage is TRBJ2-1, with a weak D call TRBD2 (6 bases). CDR3 size: 15 residues. Trimming stripped 8 bases from V and 15 bases from J, with 29 bases between. In germline, CDR1 is SNHLY, CDR2 FYNNEI. The CDR3 DNA follows: TGTGCCAGCTCACCTAAGGGGAAGACGGAGGGTCCCCGGTTCTTC. Translation: CASSPKGKTEGPRFF.

In its sample, this clonotype was seen once. V is TRBV20-1 and J is TRBJ2-5; 7 nucleotides line up with TRBD1. The V and J ends lost 5 bases and 0 bases, in that order; junction bases with no gene match: 12. The CDR3 consists of 16 residues. Germline CDR1 is DFQATT and CDR2 is SNEGSKA (reference sequence). The CDR3 loop reads CSASDRTVRYQETQYF. The CDR3 coding sequence is TGCAGTGCTTCGGACAGGACGGTCCGGTACCAAGAGACCCAGTACTTC.

The CDR3, as DNA: TGTGCCAGCAGTTTAGGTCCGGGCATTCGAGAGACCCAGTACTTC. Translating it yields CASSLGPGIRETQYF. The V call is TRBV27, the J call TRBJ2-5, with D hard to call. CDR1 is MNHEY, CDR2 SMNVEV, per germline (reference sequence). V lost 2 bases and J lost 4, with 14 bases in between. The CDR3 spans 15 residues.

Details on this clonotype: Mismatch with germline at one junction end may stem from a read error. This chain links TRBV5-1 with TRBJ2-3; no definite D call. The CDR3 length is 15 residues. Germline V gene sequence: CDR1 SGHRS, CDR2 YFSETQ. The CDR3 region has the DNA TGCGCCAGCAGCTTGGACGAGATGGGCACAGATCCGCAGTATTTT. Translation: CASSLDEMGTDPQYF.

This clonotype was seen repeatedly, ten times or more. V and J are TRBV7-8 and TRBJ2-5; 7 bases align to TRBD1. Per germline, CDR1 SGHVS and CDR2 FQNEAQ. There are 15 residues in the CDR3. The ends lost 5 bases at V and 6 bases at J; junction bases unmatched: 12. CDR3 region: CASSQKPGQEKTQYF. The CDR3 bases are TGTGCCAGCAGCCAAAAACCCGGACAGGAAAAGACCCAGTACTTC. The whole variable domain, remainder taken from reference TRBV7-8 and TRBJ2-5, is GAGVSQSPRYKVAKRGQDVALRCDPISGHVSLFWYQQALGQGPEFLTYFQNEAQLDKSGLPSDRFFAERPEGSVSTLKIQRTQQEDSAVYLCASSQKPGQEKTQYFGPGTRLLVL.

The chain carries TRBV29-1 and TRBJ2-7, with D perhaps matching TRBD1 or TRBD2 (6 bases each). Germline CDR1 reads SQVTM; CDR2 reads ANQGSEA. The ends were cut back, 5 bases at V and 5 bases at J, with 10 bases in the middle. The CDR3 spans 11 residues. CDR3 sequence: CSVRRGDEQYF. CDR3 DNA: TGCAGCGTTCGAAGGGGGGACGAGCAGTACTTC.

The chain is built from TRBV12-3 or TRBV12-4 and TRBJ2-4, with no clear D. V lost 3 bases and J 4 bases, leaving 10 bases between the germline ends. The CDR3 has 14 residues. CDR3 in amino acids: CASSFVRAKNIQYF. In DNA form, the CDR3 reads TGTGCCAGCAGTTTTGTTAGGGCTAAAAACATTCAGTACTTC.

The V and J genes are TRBV19 and TRBJ2-2; 16 nucleotides match TRBD2. Looked up from germline, CDR1 is LNHDA and CDR2 is SQIVND (reference sequence). V lost 5 bases, J lost 0 bases, and 12 bases stayed unmatched. This CDR3 is 21 amino acids long. CDR3 nucleotide sequence: TGTGCCAGTAGTTTGGGACTAGCGGGAGGGCCCTATGCTGCGAACACCGGGGAGCTGTTTTTT. Translating it yields CASSLGLAGGPYAANTGELFF.

CDR3 sequence: CASTTVGGNEQYF. The DNA for the CDR3 is TGCGCCAGCACCACAGTAGGGGGAAACGAGCAGTACTTC. This chain connects TRBV5-1 to TRBJ2-7; the D gene is possibly TRBD1 (6 bases). V was clipped by 6 bases and J by 5 bases, with 15 bases between them. Germline-derived CDR1 and CDR2 are SGHRS and YFSETQ. This CDR3 region has 13 residues. The complete variable domain, with remaining parts taken from reference TRBV5-1 and TRBJ2-7, reads KAGVTQTPRYLIKTRGQQVTLSCSPISGHRSVSWYQQTPGQGLQFLFEYFSETQRNKGNFPGRFSGRQFSNSRSEMNVSTLELGDSALYLCASTTVGGNEQYFGPGTRLTVT.

This chain links TRBV29-1 with TRBJ2-3; D may correspond to TRBD1 or TRBD2 (5 bases each). Trimming removed 7 bases from V and 0 bases from J, with 14 bases in between. The CDR3 is 14 residues long. Germline CDR1 SQVTM, CDR2 ANQGSEA. CDR3 sequence: CSAGKDRSTDTQYF. CDR3 DNA sequence: TGCAGCGCGGGGAAAGACAGAAGCACAGATACGCAGTATTTT.

This clonotype was observed at least ten times. The chain is built from TRBV20-1 and TRBJ1-1; D is undetermined. Trimming cost V 1 base and J 0 bases, with 12 bases left between them. The CDR3 consists of 15 residues. From germline, CDR1 is DFQATT and CDR2 SNEGSKA (reference sequence). CDR3 coding DNA: TGCAGTGCTAGAGTACAAGCGGGTATGAACACTGAAGCTTTCTTT. As protein: CSARVQAGMNTEAFF.

This clonotype came up a few times. The gene calls are TRBV11-1 and TRBJ1-1; TRBD1 is a possible D gene (5 bases). The CDR3 spans 20 residues. The germline V gene encodes CDR1 SGHAT and CDR2 FQDESV (reference sequence). V lost 2 bases, J lost 5 bases, and 30 bases lay in between. This chain's CDR3 is CASSLRPRGWVGLGETEAFF. The CDR3 DNA reads as TGTGCCAGCAGCTTAAGACCGAGGGGTTGGGTGGGGCTAGGGGAAACTGAAGCTTTCTTT.

The J gene is TRBJ2-2, the V gene TRBV30, with 11 positions matching TRBD1. This CDR3 spans 15 amino acids. With 4 bases clipped from V and 4 bases from J, the junction kept 5 bases outside the gene matches. Germline CDR1 is GTSNPN and CDR2 is SVGIG (reference sequence). CDR3 DNA: TGTGCCTGGAATTGGGACAGGGGGGGCACCGGGGAGCTGTTTTTT. Translation gives CAWNWDRGGTGELFF.

In its sample, this clonotype was seen a few times. V and J are TRBV5-5 and TRBJ2-1, with unresolved D. The CDR3 runs to 14 residues. The germline gives CDR1 SGHKS, CDR2 YYEKEE (reference sequence). The germline V and J ends were trimmed by 4 bases and 8 bases, with 16 bases remaining between them. CDR3 region: CASSRTPDGYEQFF. The CDR3 bases are TGTGCCAGCAGCAGGACCCCCGACGGCTATGAGCAGTTCTTC.

This clonotype was seen a few times. V and J are TRBV27 and TRBJ1-1; D is perhaps TRBD1 (5 bases). V lost 3 bases and J lost 0, with 11 bases in between. Germline CDR1 and CDR2: MNHEY and SMNVEV (reference sequence). CDR3 length equals 15 residues. CDR3 DNA sequence: TGTGCCAGCAGTTTTGAGGGGCGCATGAACACTGAAGCTTTCTTT. Amino acids: CASSFEGRMNTEAFF.

This chain links TRBV7-3 with TRBJ2-3, with 8 bases fitting TRBD1. J lost 3 bases, V lost 4 bases, and 6 bases had no gene match. Germline CDR1 is SGHTA and CDR2 is FQGTGA. The CDR3 is 15 residues long. The CDR3 coding sequence is TGTGCCAGCAGCTCCACAGGGGGTTGGACAGATACGCAGTATTTT. Its translation is CASSSTGGWTDTQYF.

The gene calls are TRBV12-3 or TRBV12-4 and TRBJ1-2; D not certain. V gave up 6 bases and J gave up 6 bases, with 14 bases separating them. The CDR3 loop spans 13 amino acids. In DNA form, the CDR3 reads TGTGCCAGCAGCTTTGGGGTTGGGGATGGCTACACCTTC. It is translated as CASSFGVGDGYTF.

This clonotype was counted many times. The rearrangement joins TRBV7-2 to TRBJ2-1; the match to TRBD2 covers 7 bases. V lost 6 bases to trimming and J lost 9 bases; unmatched junction nucleotides: 14. Germline CDR1 SGHTA, CDR2 FQGNSA. This CDR3 has 15 amino acids. CDR3 sequence (DNA): TGTGCCAGCAGTTCAGCACTAGTAGGCGGGGGTGAGCAGTTCTTC. Protein product: CASSSALVGGGEQFF.

This clonotype showed up just a few times. The genes are TRBV29-1 and TRBJ2-1; 9 bases are shared with TRBD2. Germline assignment: CDR1 SQVTM and CDR2 ANQGSEA. This CDR3 has 13 amino acids. Unmatched junction bases numbered 6, after V lost 7 bases and J lost 5 bases. The CDR3: CSASTSGNNEQFF. For the CDR3, the DNA is TGCAGCGCATCGACTAGCGGCAACAATGAGCAGTTCTTC.

The chain recombines TRBV5-1 with TRBJ2-5, with 8 bases matching TRBD2. The V gene end was trimmed by 6 bases and the J gene end by 1 base; junction bases not matched to a gene: 5. Germline V gene sequence: CDR1 SGHRS, CDR2 YFSETQ. CDR3 size: 14 residues. CDR3 sequence reads: CASKAGASQETQYF. The CDR3 DNA reads as TGCGCCAGCAAAGCGGGGGCCTCCCAAGAGACCCAGTACTTC.